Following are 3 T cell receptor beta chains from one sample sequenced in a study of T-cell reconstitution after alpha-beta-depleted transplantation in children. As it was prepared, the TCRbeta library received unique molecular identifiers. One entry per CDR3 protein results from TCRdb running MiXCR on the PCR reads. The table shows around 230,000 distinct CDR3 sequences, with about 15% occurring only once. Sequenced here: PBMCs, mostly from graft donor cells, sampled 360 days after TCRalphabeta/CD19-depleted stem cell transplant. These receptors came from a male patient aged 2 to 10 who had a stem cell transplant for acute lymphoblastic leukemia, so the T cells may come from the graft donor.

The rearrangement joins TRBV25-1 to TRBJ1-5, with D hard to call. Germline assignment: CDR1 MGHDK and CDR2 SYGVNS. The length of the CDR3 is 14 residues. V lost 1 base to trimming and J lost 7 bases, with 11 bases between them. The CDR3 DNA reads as TGTGCCAGCAGTGAATCTGGGATAGGACAGCCCCAGCATTTT. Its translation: CASSESGIGQPQHF.

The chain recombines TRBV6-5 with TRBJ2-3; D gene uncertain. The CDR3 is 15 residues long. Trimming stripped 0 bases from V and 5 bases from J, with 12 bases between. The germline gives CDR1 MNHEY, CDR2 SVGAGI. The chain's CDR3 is CASSYSLDRVDTQYF. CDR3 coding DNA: TGTGCCAGCAGTTACTCTCTCGATCGGGTAGATACGCAGTATTTT.

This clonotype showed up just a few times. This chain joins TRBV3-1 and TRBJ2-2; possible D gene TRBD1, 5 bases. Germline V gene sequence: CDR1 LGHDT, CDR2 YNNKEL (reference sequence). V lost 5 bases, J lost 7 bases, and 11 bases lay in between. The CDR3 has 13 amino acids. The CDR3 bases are TGTGCCAGCAGCTCCCAGGGCGGCGGGGAGCTGTTTTTT. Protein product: CASSSQGGGELFF.